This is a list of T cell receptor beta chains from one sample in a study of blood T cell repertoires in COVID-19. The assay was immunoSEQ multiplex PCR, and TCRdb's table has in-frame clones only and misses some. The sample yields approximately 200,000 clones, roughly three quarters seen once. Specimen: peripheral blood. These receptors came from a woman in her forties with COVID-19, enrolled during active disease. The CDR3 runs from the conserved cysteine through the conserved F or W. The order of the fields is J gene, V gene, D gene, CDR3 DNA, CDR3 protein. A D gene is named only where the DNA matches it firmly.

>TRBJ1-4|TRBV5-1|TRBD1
TGCGCCAGCAGCCGTGACAGGGGAAATGAAAAACTGTTTTTT
CASSRDRGNEKLFF
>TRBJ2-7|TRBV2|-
TGTGCCAGCAGTGAGGGTAGGGGCAGCCACGAGCAGTACTTC
CASSEGRGSHEQYF
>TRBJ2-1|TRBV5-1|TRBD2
TGCGCCAGCAGCTTCCAGGACCGCCGGGAGGACAATGAGCAGTTCTTC
CASSFQDRREDNEQFF
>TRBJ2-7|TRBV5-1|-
TGCGCCAGCAGTCCAGGGCTCTACGAGCAGTACTTC
CASSPGLYEQYF
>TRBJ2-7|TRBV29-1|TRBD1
TGCAGCGTTGGAAGGAGTACAGGGGGCGAGCAGTACTTC
CSVGRSTGGEQYF
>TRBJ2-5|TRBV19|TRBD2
TGTGCCAGTAGTATTCCCAGCGGGAGTTGGGAGACCCAGTACTTC
CASSIPSGSWETQYF
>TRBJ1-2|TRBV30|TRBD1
TGTGCCCGACGGGACAGCACAAACTATGGCTACACCTTC
CARRDSTNYGYTF
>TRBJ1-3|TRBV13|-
TGTGCCAGCAGCTTAAATCAGAGAAACACCATATATTTT
CASSLNQRNTIYF
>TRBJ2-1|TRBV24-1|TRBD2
TGTGCCACCTCAGCGGCAAGCGGGGGGACGGAGAGGTACAATGAGCAGTTCTTC
CATSAASGGTERYNEQFF
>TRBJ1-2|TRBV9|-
TGTGCCAGCAGCGTAGTACAGAACTATGGCTACACCTTC
CASSVVQNYGYTF